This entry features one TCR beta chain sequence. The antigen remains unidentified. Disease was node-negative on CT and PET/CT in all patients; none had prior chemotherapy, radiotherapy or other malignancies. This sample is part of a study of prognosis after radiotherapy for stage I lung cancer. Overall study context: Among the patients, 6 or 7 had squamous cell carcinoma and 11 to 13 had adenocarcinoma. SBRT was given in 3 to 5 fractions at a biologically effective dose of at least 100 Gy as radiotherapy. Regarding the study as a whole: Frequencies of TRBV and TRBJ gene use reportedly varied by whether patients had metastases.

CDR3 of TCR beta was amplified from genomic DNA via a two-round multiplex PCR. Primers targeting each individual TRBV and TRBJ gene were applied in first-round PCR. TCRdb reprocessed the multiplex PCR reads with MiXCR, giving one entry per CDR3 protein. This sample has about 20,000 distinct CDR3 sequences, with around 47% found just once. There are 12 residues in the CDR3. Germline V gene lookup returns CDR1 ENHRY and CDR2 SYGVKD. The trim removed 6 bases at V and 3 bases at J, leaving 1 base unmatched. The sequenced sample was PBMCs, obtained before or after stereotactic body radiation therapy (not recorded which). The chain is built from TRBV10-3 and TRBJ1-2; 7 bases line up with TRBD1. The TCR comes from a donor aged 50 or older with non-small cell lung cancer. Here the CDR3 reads CAIRGQDYGYTF. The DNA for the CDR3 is TGTGCCATCAGAGGACAGGACTATGGCTACACCTTC.